This T cell receptor beta chain emerged from a study of blood T cell repertoires in COVID-19. About the study: COVID-19 samples from acute and convalescent phases originated in the United States, Italy and Spain.

After removal of 0 bases from V and 3 bases from J, the junction contained 5 bases not matched to a gene. Germline CDR1 is LGHNT and CDR2 is FRNRAP. CDR3 length: 16 amino acids. Authors' methods: Cell counts per sample came from amplifying reference gene primers. Sequencing used immunoSEQ multiplex PCR; TCRdb keeps in-frame clones, though not all of them. D and trimming were read from the DNA, whereas the V and J calls and clone size are those reported in that table. The sample has about 280,000 clones; roughly 90% are singletons. Participant reports of clinical history set cohort assignment. Recovery among Cohort 3 donors was established by two negative PCRs, clearance, or symptom resolution.

V is TRBV12-5 and J is TRBJ1-1, with 9 bases matching TRBD1. The TCR was taken from a woman aged 55-70 years who had recovered from COVID-19. The sample was PBMCs or T cells enriched from blood (not recorded which). The CDR3 DNA follows: TGTGCTAGTGGTTTGGTCCTTAACAGGGGGCACACTGAAGCTTTCTTT. Protein sequence: CASGLVLNRGHTEAFF.